The source of this T cell receptor (beta chain) is a study of blood T cells in healthy people across ages. The authors ran a second PCR of 7 to 11 cycles using a sample-barcoded 5' primer and a J-beta primer mix. TCRdb itself ran the 5' RACE reads through MiXCR, one entry per CDR3 protein. The data contain 950,000 to 1,200,000 distinct CDR3 sequences, less than 45% of them singletons. This clonotype came up a few times. Trimming stripped 0 bases from V and 8 bases from J, with 13 bases between. Germline CDR1 and CDR2: KGHSH and LQKENI. This CDR3 has 14 residues. This clonotype originated in a man aged 18-30 years in good health. This rearrangement joins TRBV18 to TRBJ1-2, with D possibly matching TRBD1 (6 bases). The sequenced material came from blood. The CDR3 loop reads CASSPPGDIGGYTF. The DNA for the CDR3 is TGTGCCAGCTCACCACCGGGGGACATTGGCGGCTACACCTTC.